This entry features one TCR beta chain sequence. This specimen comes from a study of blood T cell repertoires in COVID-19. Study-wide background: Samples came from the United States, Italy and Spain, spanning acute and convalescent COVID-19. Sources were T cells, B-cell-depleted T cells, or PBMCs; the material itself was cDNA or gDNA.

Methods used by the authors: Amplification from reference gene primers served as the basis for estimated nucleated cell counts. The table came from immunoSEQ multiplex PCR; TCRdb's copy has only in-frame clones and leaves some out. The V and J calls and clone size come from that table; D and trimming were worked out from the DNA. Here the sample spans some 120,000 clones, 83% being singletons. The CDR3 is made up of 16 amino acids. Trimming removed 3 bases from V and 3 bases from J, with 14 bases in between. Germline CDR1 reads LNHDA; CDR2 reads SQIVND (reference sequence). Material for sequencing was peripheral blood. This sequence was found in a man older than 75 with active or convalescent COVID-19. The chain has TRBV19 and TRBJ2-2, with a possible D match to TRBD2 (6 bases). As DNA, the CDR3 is TGTGCCAGTAGTATGGGGATGCGGGGTGACACCGGGGAGCTGTTTTTT. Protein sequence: CASSMGMRGDTGELFF.